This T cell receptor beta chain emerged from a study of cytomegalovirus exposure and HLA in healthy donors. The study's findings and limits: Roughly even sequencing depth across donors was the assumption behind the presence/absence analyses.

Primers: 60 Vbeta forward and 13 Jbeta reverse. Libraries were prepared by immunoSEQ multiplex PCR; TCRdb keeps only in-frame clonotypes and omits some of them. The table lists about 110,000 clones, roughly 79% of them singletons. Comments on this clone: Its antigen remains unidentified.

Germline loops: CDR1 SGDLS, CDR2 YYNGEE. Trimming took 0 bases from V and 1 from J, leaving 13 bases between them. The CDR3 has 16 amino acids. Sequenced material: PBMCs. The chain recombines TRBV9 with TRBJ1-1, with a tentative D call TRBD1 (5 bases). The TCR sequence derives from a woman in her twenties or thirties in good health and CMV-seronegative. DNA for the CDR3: TGTGCCAGCAGCGTAGATCCAGGGATTACGAACACTGAAGCTTTCTTT. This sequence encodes CASSVDPGITNTEAFF. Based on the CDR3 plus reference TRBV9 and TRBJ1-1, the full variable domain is DSGVTQTPKHLITATGQRVTLRCSPRSGDLSVYWYQQSLDQGLQFLIQYYNGEERAKGNILERFSAQQFPDLHSELNLSSLELGDSALYFCASSVDPGITNTEAFFGQGTRLTVV.